A single T cell receptor beta chain is shown here with its context. Its specific antigen is unknown. Base qualities are not at hand, and no much larger clone is one base apart. The data originate from a study of identical twins (dated by TCRdb to the mid-2010s). As for the study more broadly: The study deep-sequenced TCR alpha and beta repertoires from monozygotic twins, unrelated adults of various ages and cord blood to test whether fetal clonotypes persist. To rule out contamination, replicate twin experiments were performed at different times with different library preparation protocols. The study at large found these results: A weaker excess of twin sharing was found in beta out-of-frame sequences because the signal-to-noise ratio was lowered by fewer shared sequences. Invariant T cells such as MAIT and iNKT could partly confound zero-insertion analyses, although diverse VJ usage argued against such confounding for most clonotypes. Fewer insertions were carried by abundant cord blood beta clonotypes, a similar but weaker trend appeared in young adult naive repertoires, and no such trend appeared in memory repertoires. Because the same donors could not be followed over many years, the conclusions depended on cross-sectional statistical analysis. Compared with coincidental sharing between unrelated individuals, out-of-frame TCR alpha sequences shared between twins showed an excess of sequences with low generation probability. In monozygotic twins, out-of-frame TCR alpha sharing was systematically underestimated by recombination models, although the models agreed with sharing between unrelated individuals.

Library construction relied on 5' RACE. TCRdb shows the sequencer as Illumina HiSeq 2000. A universal primer binding site was added through template switching, and the final cDNA carried a unique molecular identifier so that TCR cDNA molecules could be counted accurately. Specific primers in the conserved constant-segment region were used to synthesize first-strand cDNA for the TCR alpha and beta chains. Each cDNA library was double barcoded, with a SMART-Mk sample barcode plus Illumina barcodes, to control for contamination. TruSeq adapter sequences and Illumina sample barcodes were added in two successive PCR steps. The Illumina HiSeq platform was used with custom primers to sequence TCR alpha and beta cDNA libraries. Turning to the authors' computational methods: Unique molecular identifiers were extracted from raw reads with MiGEC, and CDR3 positions were determined with MiXCR. For each individual, recombination models were inferred using an EM algorithm with the repgenHMM and IGoR tools. Shared clonotype analysis was performed with the tcR package in R, normalizing sharing by the product of cloneset sizes. Out-of-frame nonproductive sequences were analyzed to study raw recombination free of thymic and clonal selection effects. TCRdb handled the public reads itself, with Q25 trimming in fastp and clone calling in MiXCR, and kept productive beta chains. Merged by CDR3 protein, the rows form single entries marked with the most common genes and DNA. TCRdb, rather than the study authors, made the V and J calls. This sample has hundreds of thousands of distinct CDR3 sequences in its table, and approximately 18% of those were observed once. The ten largest clones take up about 12% of the sample.

Via the germline V gene, CDR1 is SGDLS and CDR2 YYNGEE. V loses 3 bases, J loses 0 bases, and the germline ends lie 11 bases apart. From the cysteine through the phenylalanine, the CDR3 covers 15 amino acids. Just the 45-base CDR3 DNA is kept, in frame starting at base 1. All donors were healthy Caucasians. The twin cohort consisted of three pairs of female monozygotic twins, all aged roughly 18 to 30 years. RNA for TCR libraries was isolated from peripheral blood mononuclear cells. The same specimen was also included in a second study, on T cells expressing NK-cell markers. Per the second study: TCR beta-chain repertoires were profiled in sorted CD3+CD56+NKG2C+, CD3+CD56+NKG2C- and CD3+CD56-NKG2C+ T-cell subsets from several donors. Seven of the eight sequenced donors were HCMV-seropositive and one was HCMV-seronegative. To restrict sorting to alphabetaTCR-expressing T cells, an anti-gammadeltaTCR antibody was added in several experiments. For roughly six donors, the dominant CD3+CD56+NKG2C+ clonotypes were among the top 10 CD8+ clonotypes and accounted for 1.0-7.0% of CD8+ T cells. Those dominant clonotypes were again the most abundant among CD3+CD56-NKG2C+ cells in a few donors, at about 28.3-60.1%. Whether the expanded NKG2C-expressing T cell clones were specific for HCMV antigens remained unclear. The study sequenced eight donors, all healthy volunteers chosen at random: three men and five women. HCMV-specific IgG was detected in serum with a commercial ELISA kit to determine HCMV serostatus. For six donors, bulk peripheral blood T-cell repertoires were also sequenced from unsorted PBMC. MIGEC was used to demultiplex reads and group the reads by UMI, and MiTCR was used to assemble and quantify clonotypes. To exclude erroneous sequences, any TCR cDNA sequence not supported by at least two reads was discarded. The tcR package was used for downstream repertoire analysis, and clonotypes were matched across fractions by CDR3 nucleotide sequence plus V segment. Antigen specificity was annotated against VDJdb with VDJmatch, allowing one amino acid substitution in CDR3.

The V and J segments used are TRBV9 and TRBJ2-3; no confident D gene assignment can be made. Sample: PBMCs. The source of this sequence is a woman under 30 in good health. The sequence in DNA is TGTGCCAGCAGCGCCCAGCTTTCTAGCACAGATACGCAGTATTTT. Translated, this is CASSAQLSSTDTQYF.